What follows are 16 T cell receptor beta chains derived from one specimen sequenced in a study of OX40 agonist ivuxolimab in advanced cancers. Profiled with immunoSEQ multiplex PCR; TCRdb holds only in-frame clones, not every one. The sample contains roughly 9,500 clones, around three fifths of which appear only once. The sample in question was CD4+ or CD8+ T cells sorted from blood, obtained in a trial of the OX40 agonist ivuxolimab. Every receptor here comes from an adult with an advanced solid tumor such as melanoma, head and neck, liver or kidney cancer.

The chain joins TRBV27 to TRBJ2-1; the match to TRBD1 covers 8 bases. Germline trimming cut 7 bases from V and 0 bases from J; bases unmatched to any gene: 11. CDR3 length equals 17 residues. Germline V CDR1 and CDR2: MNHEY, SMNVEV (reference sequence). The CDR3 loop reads CASNSGQGPFSYNEQFF. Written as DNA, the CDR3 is TGTGCCAGCAATTCCGGACAGGGCCCATTCTCCTACAATGAGCAGTTCTTC.

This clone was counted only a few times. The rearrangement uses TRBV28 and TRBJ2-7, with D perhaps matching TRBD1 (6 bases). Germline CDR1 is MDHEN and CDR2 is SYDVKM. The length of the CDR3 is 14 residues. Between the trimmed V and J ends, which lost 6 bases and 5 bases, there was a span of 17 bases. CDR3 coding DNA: TGTGCCAGCAGGGGAACAGGGATTTCCCACGAGCAGTACTTC. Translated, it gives CASRGTGISHEQYF.

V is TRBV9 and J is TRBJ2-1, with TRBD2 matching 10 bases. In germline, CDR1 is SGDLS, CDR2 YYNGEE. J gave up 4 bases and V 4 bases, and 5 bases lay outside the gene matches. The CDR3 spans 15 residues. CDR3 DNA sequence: TGTGCCAGCAGCCCCAGGACTAGCGGATACAATGAGCAGTTCTTC. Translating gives CASSPRTSGYNEQFF.

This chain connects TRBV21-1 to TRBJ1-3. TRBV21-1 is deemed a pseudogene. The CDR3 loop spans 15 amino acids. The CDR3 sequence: CASSKEAPSGNTIYF. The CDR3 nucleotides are TGTGCCAGCAGCAAAGAAGCGCCCTCTGGAAACACCATATATTTT.

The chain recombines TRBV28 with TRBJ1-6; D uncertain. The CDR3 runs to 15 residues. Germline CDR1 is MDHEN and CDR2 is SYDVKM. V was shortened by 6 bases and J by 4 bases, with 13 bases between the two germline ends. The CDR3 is CASRLPGRYNSPLHF. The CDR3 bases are TGTGCCAGCAGACTTCCCGGACGTTATAATTCACCCCTCCACTTT.

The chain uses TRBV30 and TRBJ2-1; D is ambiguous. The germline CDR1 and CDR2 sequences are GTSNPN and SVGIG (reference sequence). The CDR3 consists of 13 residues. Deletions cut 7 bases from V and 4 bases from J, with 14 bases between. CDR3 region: CASDPDGYNEQFF. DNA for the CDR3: TGTGCCTCAGACCCCGATGGGTACAATGAGCAGTTCTTC.

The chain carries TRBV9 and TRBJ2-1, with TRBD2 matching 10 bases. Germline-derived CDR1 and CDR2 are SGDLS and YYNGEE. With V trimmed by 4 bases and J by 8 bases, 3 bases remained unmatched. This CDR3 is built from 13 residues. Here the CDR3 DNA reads TGTGCCAGCAGCAGCGGACTAGCGGATGAGCAGTTCTTC. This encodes CASSSGLADEQFF. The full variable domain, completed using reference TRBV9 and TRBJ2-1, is DSGVTQTPKHLITATGQRVTLRCSPRSGDLSVYWYQQSLDQGLQFLIQYYNGEERAKGNILERFSAQQFPDLHSELNLSSLELGDSALYFCASSSGLADEQFFGPGTRLTVL.

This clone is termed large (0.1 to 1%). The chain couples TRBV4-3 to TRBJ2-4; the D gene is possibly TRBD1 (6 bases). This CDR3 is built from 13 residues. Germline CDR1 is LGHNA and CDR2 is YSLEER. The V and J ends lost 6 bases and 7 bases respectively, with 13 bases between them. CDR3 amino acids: CASSLGQRNIQYF. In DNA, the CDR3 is TGCGCCAGCAGTCTCGGACAGAGGAACATTCAGTACTTC.

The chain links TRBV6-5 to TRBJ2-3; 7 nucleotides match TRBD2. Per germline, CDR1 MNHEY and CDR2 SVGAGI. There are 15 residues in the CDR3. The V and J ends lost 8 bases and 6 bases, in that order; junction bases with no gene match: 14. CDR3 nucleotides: TGTGCCAGCTCCCAAGGGCCAGGGCGGGGGGATACGCAGTATTTT. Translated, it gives CASSQGPGRGDTQYF.

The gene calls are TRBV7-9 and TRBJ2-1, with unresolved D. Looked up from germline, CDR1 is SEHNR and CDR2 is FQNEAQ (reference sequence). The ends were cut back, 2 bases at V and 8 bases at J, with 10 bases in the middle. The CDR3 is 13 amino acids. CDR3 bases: TGTGCCAGCAGCTTACGGAGTTACGATGAGCAGTTCTTC. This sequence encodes CASSLRSYDEQFF.

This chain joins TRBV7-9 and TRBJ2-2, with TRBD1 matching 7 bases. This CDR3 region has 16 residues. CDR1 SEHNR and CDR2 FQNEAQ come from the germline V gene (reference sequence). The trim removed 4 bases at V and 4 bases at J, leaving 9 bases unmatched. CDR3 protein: CASSSNRGWGTGELFF. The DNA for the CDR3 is TGTGCCAGCAGCTCTAACAGGGGATGGGGCACCGGGGAGCTGTTTTTT.

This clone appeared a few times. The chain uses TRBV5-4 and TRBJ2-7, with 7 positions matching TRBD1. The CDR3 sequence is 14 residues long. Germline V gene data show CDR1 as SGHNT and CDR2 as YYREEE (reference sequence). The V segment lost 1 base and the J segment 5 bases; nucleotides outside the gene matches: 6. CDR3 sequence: CASSLSGTENEQYF. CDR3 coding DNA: TGTGCCAGCAGCTTGTCCGGGACAGAGAACGAGCAGTACTTC.

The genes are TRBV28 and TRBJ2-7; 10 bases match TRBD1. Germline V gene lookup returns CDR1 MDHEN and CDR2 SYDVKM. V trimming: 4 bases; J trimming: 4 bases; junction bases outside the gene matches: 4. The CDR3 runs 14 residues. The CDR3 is CASSSRTGGYEQYF. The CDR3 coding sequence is TGTGCCAGCAGTTCCCGGACAGGGGGGTACGAGCAGTACTTC.

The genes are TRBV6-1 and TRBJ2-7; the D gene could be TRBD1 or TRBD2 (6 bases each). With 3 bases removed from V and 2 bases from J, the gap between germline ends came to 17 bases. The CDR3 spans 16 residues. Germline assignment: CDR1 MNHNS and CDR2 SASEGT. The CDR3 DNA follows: TGTGCCAGCAGTGACCTGGCGGGACACTGGACCTACGAGCAGTACTTC. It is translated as CASSDLAGHWTYEQYF.

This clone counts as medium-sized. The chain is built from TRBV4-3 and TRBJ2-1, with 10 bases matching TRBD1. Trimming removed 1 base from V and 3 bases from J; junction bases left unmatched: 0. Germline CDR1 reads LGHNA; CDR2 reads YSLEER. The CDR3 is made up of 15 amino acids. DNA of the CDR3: TGCGCCAGCAGCCAAGGGACAGGGGGCTACAATGAGCAGTTCTTC. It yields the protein CASSQGTGGYNEQFF.

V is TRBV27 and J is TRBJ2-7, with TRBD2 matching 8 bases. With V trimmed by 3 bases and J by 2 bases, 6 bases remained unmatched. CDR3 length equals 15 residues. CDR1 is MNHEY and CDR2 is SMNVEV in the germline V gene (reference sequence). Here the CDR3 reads CASSFSSGETYEQYF. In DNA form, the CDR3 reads TGTGCCAGCAGTTTTAGTAGCGGGGAGACCTACGAGCAGTACTTC.